This entry concerns a single TCR beta chain. Antigen: not known. The CDR3 is 12 residues long. V shed 4 bases and J shed 4 bases, with 4 bases lying between them. Germline-derived CDR1 and CDR2 are MNHEY and SVGAGI. This record belongs to a study of siplizumab effects on memory and regulatory T cells. Study-wide results and limits: Memory cells that were CD4+ and unstimulated gave rise to alloreactive sequences, which siplizumab significantly reduced. In siplizumab cultures, the suppressive function of proliferating Tregs remained unconfirmed.

Sequenced by immunoSEQ multiplex PCR; TCRdb stores in-frame clones only, minus some. The table records about 120,000 clones, 80% to 95% of them present only once. The chain combines TRBV6-5 with TRBJ2-2; D remains unclear. The specimen was non-Treg CD4+ T cells sorted from blood. The clonotype was recovered from a human donor in good health. DNA of the CDR3: TGTGCCAGCAGTTCCCCCACCGGGGAGCTGTTTTTT. Its translation is CASSSPTGELFF.